This T cell receptor (beta chain) emerged from a study of human thymus T cells. Findings and limits, study-wide: Both thymic and peripheral blood repertoires showed apparently biased V and J usage.

Assay: immunoSEQ multiplex PCR; the TCRdb copy retains only in-frame clones and omits some. The sample carries tens of thousands of clones, nearly 95% recorded once. This clone was seen once. Antigen unknown. Genomic DNA was extracted from every available blood leukocyte. Germline values: CDR1 SGHRS, CDR2 YFSETQ. The CDR3 has 14 residues. Trimming left V 1 base short and J 6 bases short, with 13 bases between. Input material: blood. This chain connects TRBV5-1 to TRBJ1-2, with a weak D call TRBD1 (5 bases). The source of this sequence is a boy younger than two with a congenital heart defect but otherwise immunologically healthy. In nucleotides, the CDR3 is TGCGCCAGCAGCTTGAGGTGGCAGGGACATGGCTACACCTTC. This translates into CASSLRWQGHGYTF.